Listed here are 21 T cell receptor beta chains from one sample, sequenced in a study of response to subunit inactivated influenza vaccine. TCRdb re-analysed the RT-PCR reads in MiXCR, keeping a single row per CDR3 protein. The sample holds 700,000 to 800,000 distinct CDR3 sequences, approximately 18% seen once. Sequences were derived from PBMCs from blood, sampled 5 to 6 days after vaccination. These receptors came from a man between 50 and 59 years old who received an inactivated influenza vaccine.

The chain combines TRBV27 with TRBJ2-7; 7 positions agree with TRBD1. Germline assignment: CDR1 MNHEY and CDR2 SMNVEV (reference sequence). J was trimmed by 4 bases and V by 8 bases; bases with no gene match: 14. There are 15 residues in the CDR3. CDR3 DNA sequence: TGTGCCAGCCGTGAGGGGCTCTACAGGGGTTACGAGCAGTACTTC. It specifies CASREGLYRGYEQYF.

The V call is TRBV10-3, the J call TRBJ2-3; tentative D call: TRBD2 (5 bases). CDR1 is ENHRY, CDR2 SYGVKD, per germline. The CDR3 has 15 residues. V lost 0 bases and J 0 bases, leaving 7 bases between the germline ends. The CDR3 DNA sequence: TGTGCCATCAGTGAGTCGCGCGGGAGCACAGATACGCAGTATTTT. Residues: CAISESRGSTDTQYF.

This clonotype was picked up a small number of times. The junction does not match germline at one end; this may be a read error. CDR3 nucleotides: TGTGCCAGCAATTTACAGGGGAACACTGAAGCTTTCTTT. This encodes CASNLQGNTEAFF. The rearrangement links TRBV12-3 or TRBV12-4 to TRBJ1-1; maybe TRBD1 (6 bases). There are 13 residues in the CDR3.

This clonotype has just a few counts. The chain joins TRBV24-1 to TRBJ2-1; D is tentatively TRBD1 or TRBD2 (5 bases each). V lost 2 bases, J lost 4 bases, and 11 bases lay in between. The CDR3 runs 15 residues. From germline, CDR1 is KGHDR and CDR2 SFDVKD. The CDR3 loop is CATSDWDGRYNEQFF. CDR3 DNA: TGTGCCACCAGTGATTGGGACGGTCGTTACAATGAGCAGTTCTTC.

The chain uses TRBV27 and TRBJ2-6, with no clear D. The CDR3 loop spans 16 amino acids. Germline lookup yields CDR1 MNHEY and CDR2 SMNVEV (reference sequence). The V end was cut by 3 bases, the J end by 0 bases, with 9 bases between. CDR3 sequence (DNA): TGTGCCAGCAGTTTCTTACTTAGCTCTGGGGCCAACGTCCTGACTTTC. It yields the protein CASSFLLSSGANVLTF.

The chain has TRBV9 and TRBJ2-1; D uncertain. Trimming shortened V by 0 bases and J by 0 bases, and 10 bases separated the two germline ends. CDR1 SGDLS and CDR2 YYNGEE come from the germline V gene. This CDR3 contains 16 residues. The CDR3 DNA follows: TGTGCCAGCAGCGTAGATCGGCGGAGCTCCTACAATGAGCAGTTCTTC. This codes for CASSVDRRSSYNEQFF. Variable domain in full (rest from reference TRBV9 and TRBJ2-1): DSGVTQTPKHLITATGQRVTLRCSPRSGDLSVYWYQQSLDQGLQFLIQYYNGEERAKGNILERFSAQQFPDLHSELNLSSLELGDSALYFCASSVDRRSSYNEQFFGPGTRLTVL.

The chain carries TRBV7-9 and TRBJ2-1; D call uncertain. Deletions cut 5 bases from V and 1 base from J, with 9 bases between. The length of the CDR3 is 14 residues. Germline assignment: CDR1 SEHNR and CDR2 FQNEAQ (reference sequence). CDR3 DNA sequence: TGTGCCAGCAGCATCATGGGTTCCTACAATGAGCAGTTCTTC. Protein sequence: CASSIMGSYNEQFF. Drawing the rest from reference TRBV7-9 and TRBJ2-1, the complete variable domain is DTGVSQNPRHKITKRGQNVTFRCDPISEHNRLYWYRQTLGQGPEFLTYFQNEAQLEKSRLLSDRFSAERPKGSFSTLEIQRTEQGDSAMYLCASSIMGSYNEQFFGPGTRLTVL.

This clonotype was observed many times. The J gene is TRBJ2-5, the V gene TRBV28; 9 bases agree with TRBD2. The CDR3 length is 16 residues. Germline values: CDR1 MDHEN, CDR2 SYDVKM. The junction had 10 bases not matched to a gene; V was cut back by 3 bases and J by 5 bases. Written as DNA, the CDR3 is TGTGCCAGCAGTTTGGGTGGTAGCGGGAGACGGGAGACCCAGTACTTC. It translates to CASSLGGSGRRETQYF.

This clonotype was observed many times. The chain has TRBV7-3 and TRBJ2-3; D is possibly TRBD2 (6 bases). The V end lost 2 bases, the J end lost 1 base, and 10 bases lay between the germline ends. The CDR3 sequence is 15 residues long. The germline CDR1 and CDR2 sequences are SGHTA and FQGTGA. The CDR3 region is CASSLVASGTDTQYF. The CDR3 DNA reads TGTGCCAGCAGCTTAGTGGCTAGCGGCACAGATACGCAGTATTTT.

This clonotype was seen a handful of times. The chain combines TRBV5-1 with TRBJ2-2; 8 bases agree with TRBD1. This CDR3 has 15 residues. Germline CDR1 and CDR2: SGHRS and YFSETQ. The trim removed 2 bases at V and 7 bases at J, leaving 7 bases unmatched. The CDR3 loop reads CASSFAQGAGGELFF. As DNA, the CDR3 is TGCGCCAGCAGCTTCGCGCAGGGGGCTGGCGGGGAGCTGTTTTTT. Variable domain in full (rest from reference TRBV5-1 and TRBJ2-2): KAGVTQTPRYLIKTRGQQVTLSCSPISGHRSVSWYQQTPGQGLQFLFEYFSETQRNKGNFPGRFSGRQFSNSRSEMNVSTLELGDSALYLCASSFAQGAGGELFFGEGSRLTVL.

This clonotype was seen a handful of times. The chain carries TRBV4-3 and TRBJ1-1; TRBD1 might be the D (5 bases). The germline V gene has CDR1 LGHNA and CDR2 YSLEER. The CDR3 has 15 residues. V was clipped by 0 bases and J by 10 bases, with 18 bases between them. CDR3 region: CASSQDLRHPGGAFF. Here the CDR3 DNA reads TGCGCCAGCAGCCAAGATCTCCGACACCCCGGGGGAGCTTTCTTT.

Ten or more counts support this clonotype. The V gene is TRBV12-3 or TRBV12-4, the J gene TRBJ2-7; 10 bases map to TRBD2. V lost 5 bases and J lost 1; bases outside the gene matches: 2. The CDR3 covers 14 residues. The CDR3 protein is CASSKLAGSYEQYF. CDR3 DNA sequence: TGTGCCAGCAGTAAACTAGCGGGGTCCTACGAGCAGTACTTC.

This chain connects TRBV6-2 or TRBV6-3 to TRBJ1-5; 10 nucleotides align to TRBD1. The CDR3 contains 17 residues. V shed 4 bases, J shed 6 bases, and the junction held 12 bases outside the gene matches. Germline V gene sequence: CDR1 MNHEY, CDR2 SVGEGT. CDR3 sequence (DNA): TGTGCCAGCAGTTCCACTGATGGGACAGGGGTGCGTCAGCCCCAGCATTTT. This codes for CASSSTDGTGVRQPQHF.

This chain uses TRBV28 with TRBJ2-3, with D perhaps matching TRBD2 (6 bases). There are 16 residues in the CDR3. V gave up 3 bases and J gave up 1 base, with 14 bases separating them. CDR1 and CDR2 from the germline V gene are MDHEN and SYDVKM. The CDR3 region is CASSFQLGSGTDTQYF. DNA of the CDR3: TGTGCCAGCAGTTTCCAACTCGGGAGTGGCACAGATACGCAGTATTTT.

The CDR3 region is CASSVGQSSYEQYF. The CDR3 DNA follows: TGTGCCAGCAGCGTAGGTCAGAGCTCCTACGAGCAGTACTTC. V is TRBV9 and J is TRBJ2-7; unclear D gene. There are 14 residues in the CDR3. Germline lookup yields CDR1 SGDLS and CDR2 YYNGEE. V gave up 0 bases and J gave up 0 bases, with 7 bases separating them. Based on the CDR3 plus reference TRBV9 and TRBJ2-7, the full variable domain is DSGVTQTPKHLITATGQRVTLRCSPRSGDLSVYWYQQSLDQGLQFLIQYYNGEERAKGNILERFSAQQFPDLHSELNLSSLELGDSALYFCASSVGQSSYEQYFGPGTRLTVT.

This clonotype was observed a few times. The chain recombines TRBV9 with TRBJ2-2, with 8 bases lining up with TRBD1. CDR1 SGDLS and CDR2 YYNGEE come from the germline V gene. The CDR3 runs 14 residues. Germline trimming cut 2 bases from V and 7 bases from J; bases unmatched to any gene: 4. CDR3 protein: CASSVGQGGGELFF. CDR3 DNA sequence: TGTGCCAGCAGCGTCGGACAGGGTGGCGGGGAGCTGTTTTTT. The entire variable domain, with the rest obtained from reference TRBV9 and TRBJ2-2, is as follows: DSGVTQTPKHLITATGQRVTLRCSPRSGDLSVYWYQQSLDQGLQFLIQYYNGEERAKGNILERFSAQQFPDLHSELNLSSLELGDSALYFCASSVGQGGGELFFGEGSRLTVL.

Regarding this clonotype: At one boundary the junction diverges from the germline segment, which might be a read error. The chain couples TRBV5-5 to TRBJ2-3; 11 bases line up with TRBD2. Germline V gene sequence: CDR1 SGHKS, CDR2 YYEKEE (reference sequence). The CDR3 length is 18 residues. The CDR3 nucleotides are TGTGCCAGCAGCTTGGACCGGAGGACTAGCGGGTCTCCGGCAGTAGTGGATTTT. This translates into CASSLDRRTSGSPAVVDF.

The sample holds many counts of this clonotype. The chain employs TRBV5-1 and TRBJ2-5; unclear D gene. This CDR3 is 14 amino acids long. CDR1 is SGHRS and CDR2 is YFSETQ in the germline V gene. V was cut by 2 bases and J by 5 bases, with 13 bases left in between. Here the CDR3 reads CASSFGSSPETQYF. DNA of the CDR3: TGCGCCAGCAGCTTTGGTTCGTCACCCGAGACCCAGTACTTC.

This clonotype was seen only a few times. This chain joins TRBV12-3 or TRBV12-4 and TRBJ1-2, with D perhaps matching TRBD1 (6 bases). Trimming cost V 6 bases and J 10 bases, with 18 bases left between them. There are 13 residues in the CDR3. CDR3 residues: CASSLSPDSYYTF. In DNA form, the CDR3 reads TGTGCCAGCAGCCTATCCCCGGACAGTTACTACACCTTC.

This clonotype was seen a few times. The CDR3 protein is CSVELFSGRDEQYF. The CDR3 DNA is TGCAGCGTTGAACTATTTAGCGGGAGGGACGAGCAGTACTTC. The V call is TRBV29-1, the J call TRBJ2-7; 11 nucleotides agree with TRBD2. The CDR3 sequence is 14 residues long. Per germline, CDR1 SQVTM and CDR2 ANQGSEA. With V trimmed by 2 bases and J by 5 bases, 5 bases remained unmatched.

CDR3 residues: CASSQDFGQTFEKLFF. CDR3 DNA: TGTGCCAGCAGCCAAGATTTCGGACAGACCTTTGAAAAACTGTTTTTT. The V and J genes are TRBV3-1 and TRBJ1-4; possible D gene TRBD1, 6 bases. V was trimmed by 0 bases and J by 7 bases, leaving 15 bases between them. Germline values: CDR1 LGHDT, CDR2 YNNKEL (reference sequence). The CDR3 is made up of 16 amino acids.